The sequence of this T cell receptor (beta chain) was determined in a study of shared clonotypes between healthy human individuals. This clone was observed a handful of times. CD45RO-negative, CCR7-positively selected cells formed the naive CD8 fraction, excluding terminally differentiated effector memory CD45RA+ cells. The junction had 9 bases not matched to a gene; V was cut back by 3 bases and J by 8 bases. The CDR3 spans 13 residues. CDR1 and CDR2 (germline): GTSNPN, SVGIG (reference sequence). Authors' methods: ImmunoSEQ output held junction-only sequences without quality scores, so filtering differed. Sequencing used immunoSEQ multiplex PCR; TCRdb keeps in-frame clones, though not all of them. The V and J calls and the clone size are those of that table, but D and trimming were determined from the DNA. The sample lists 2 million to 2.5 million clones, approximately 94% occurring once.

The chain recombines TRBV30 with TRBJ2-7, with TRBD2 matching over 8 bases. The receptor's source is a man aged 18 to 30 in good health. Sample: naive CD8+ T cells sorted from blood. The CDR3 coding sequence is TGTGCCTGGAGGCCCGGGGGGGGTATAAAGCAGTACTTC. Its translation is CAWRPGGGIKQYF.